This TCR beta chain was retrieved from a study of beta chain features in type 1 diabetes. Every bit of the isolated RNA underwent reverse transcription, so sequencing read expressed TCRB transcripts. Method: immunoSEQ multiplex PCR; TCRdb's copy keeps in-frame clones and lacks some. Here the sample spans some 900,000 clones, under 20% being singletons. Findings and limits, study-wide: In these data, an HLA type influence on TCRB rearrangement remained unresolved. Cells carrying high TCR expression could end up over-represented when cDNA is sequenced. At VDJ recombination sites, type 1 diabetes patients had fewer insertions and more deleted nucleotides.

Isolation of CD4+ naive, central memory, regulatory and stem cell-like memory cells was achieved by sorting via CD45RO/CCR7/CD25/CD127/CD95/CD27. Points on this clone: As yet, its antigen is unknown.

The CDR3 sequence is 15 residues long. Trimming pared 0 bases from V and 1 base from J, leaving 4 bases between. Germline CDR1 is ENHRY and CDR2 is SYGVKD. The chain recombines TRBV10-3 with TRBJ2-6; no firm D call. This clonotype was obtained from a woman aged 18-29 years in good health. Sequenced: naive CD4+ T cells from blood. CDR3 region: CAISESGSGANVLTF. The CDR3 DNA follows: TGTGCCATCAGTGAGTCCGGATCTGGGGCCAACGTCCTGACTTTC.